This TCR beta chain was recorded in a study of blood T cell repertoires in COVID-19. Study-level information: The samples span acute and convalescent COVID-19 from the United States, Italy and Spain. From T cells, B-cell-depleted T cells, or PBMCs came the material, which was cDNA or gDNA.

As processed by the authors: Nucleated cell number was recorded as an estimate derived from reference gene primer amplification. Libraries were prepared by immunoSEQ multiplex PCR; TCRdb keeps only in-frame clonotypes and omits some of them. The DNA was the basis for D and trimming; V, J and clone size are from that table. Among hundreds of thousands of clones listed, around 88% were seen once. Seattle participants joined during active infection and were tracked over time. Sequencing used peripheral blood. The origin of this receptor is a woman between 45 and 60 years old with COVID-19, enrolled during active disease.

CDR3 region: CATSDPGGRARDTQYF. CDR3 nucleotide sequence: TGTGCCACCAGTGACCCGGGAGGCAGGGCTAGGGATACGCAGTATTTT. This sequence joins TRBV24-1 and TRBJ2-3; 7 bases map to TRBD2. The V gene end was trimmed by 4 bases and the J gene end by 6 bases; junction bases not matched to a gene: 12. In germline, CDR1 is KGHDR, CDR2 SFDVKD. This CDR3 spans 16 amino acids.